Following are 32 T cell receptor beta chains from one sample sequenced in a study of CD8+ T cells in alopecia areata. In each case, RNA was isolated and then reverse transcribed into cDNA as the sequencing template. Repertoires were generated with immunoSEQ multiplex PCR, while TCRdb's copy carries only in-frame clones and drops some. The sample consists of roughly 60,000 clones, about 40% of them appearing once. The sample was NKG2D-low CD8+ T cells sorted from blood. The receptors were sampled from a human donor with alopecia areata.

Comments on this clone: Since the CDR3 does not end with the conserved phenylalanine or tryptophan, this likely comes from a read error. The DNA is left out, because the CDR3 cannot be placed on it with certainty; the CDR3 is given as TCRdb lists it. V usage is TRBV20-1 and J usage is TRBJ1-1; the table's D call TRBD1 went unverified against the DNA. From germline, CDR1 is DFQATT and CDR2 SNEGSKA (reference sequence). The CDR3 length is 9 residues, termini included. The CDR3 is CSARGAVEI.

This sequence joins TRBV9 and TRBJ1-2; D ambiguous. The V and J ends lost 4 bases and 4 bases respectively, with 23 bases between them. The CDR3 spans 17 residues. CDR1 SGDLS and CDR2 YYNGEE come from the germline V gene. The CDR3 region is CASSSSRVVRQPYGYTF. CDR3 coding DNA: TGTGCCAGCAGCTCCTCCCGCGTGGTGCGGCAGCCCTATGGCTACACCTTC.

The V gene is TRBV7-9, the J gene TRBJ2-5, with unresolved D. The CDR3 runs to 12 residues. Germline CDR1 and CDR2: SEHNR and FQNEAQ (reference sequence). V was clipped by 5 bases and J by 5 bases, with 9 bases between them. In nucleotides, the CDR3 is TGTGCCAGCAGCCCGTATGGGGAGACCCAGTACTTC. Translating gives CASSPYGETQYF.

V usage is TRBV29-1 and J usage is TRBJ1-1, with a tentative D call TRBD1 (5 bases). In germline, CDR1 is SQVTM, CDR2 ANQGSEA. V lost 7 bases and J 8 bases, leaving 14 bases between the germline ends. The CDR3 totals 11 residues. The CDR3 DNA sequence: TGCAGCGCAGGGACGACCGTCGAAGCTTTCTTT. Amino acids: CSAGTTVEAFF.

This clone has more than one count but fewer than ten. The chain carries TRBV18 and TRBJ1-1, with 7 bases matching TRBD1. V shed 3 bases and J 4 bases; nucleotides not matched to a gene: 5. The CDR3 has 14 amino acids. Looked up from germline, CDR1 is KGHSH and CDR2 is LQKENI. CDR3: CASSPIDRATEAFF. The CDR3 DNA reads as TGTGCCAGCTCACCGATTGACAGGGCCACTGAAGCTTTCTTT.

This clone was seen only a few times. The CDR3 is CASSMGNTGELFF. CDR3 nucleotides: TGTGCCAGCAGCATGGGAAACACCGGGGAGCTGTTTTTT. The V and J genes are TRBV7-9 and TRBJ2-2; D unresolved. The CDR3 has 13 amino acids. Per germline, CDR1 SEHNR and CDR2 FQNEAQ (reference sequence). The V and J ends lost 5 bases and 2 bases respectively, with 6 bases between them.

The chain carries TRBV29-1 and TRBJ2-7; D not certain. Germline V gene lookup returns CDR1 SQVTM and CDR2 ANQGSEA. V was cut by 5 bases and J by 0 bases, with 17 bases left in between. This CDR3 is 15 amino acids long. The CDR3 sequence is CSVLNARQYSYEQYF. The CDR3 DNA sequence: TGCAGCGTTCTAAACGCTAGACAATACTCCTACGAGCAGTACTTC.

This clone was picked up a small number of times. CDR3 DNA sequence: TGCAGCGTTCCTACCGGACCTAGGAGGTTCTTC. It is translated as CSVPTGPRRFF. V usage is TRBV29-1 and J usage is TRBJ2-1, with unresolved D. The germline V gene encodes CDR1 SQVTM and CDR2 ANQGSEA. This CDR3 has 11 amino acids. Trimming took 5 bases from V and 15 from J, leaving 17 bases between them.

At least ten counts were recorded for this clone. The chain uses TRBV4-3 and TRBJ1-1; unclear D gene. The V and J ends lost 4 bases and 2 bases respectively, with 11 bases between them. Germline loops: CDR1 LGHNA, CDR2 YSLEER. The CDR3 consists of 14 residues. The CDR3 sequence: CASSLGLENTEAFF. DNA for the CDR3: TGCGCCAGCAGCCTAGGACTGGAAAACACTGAAGCTTTCTTT.

This clone was found a few times. This sequence joins TRBV29-1 and TRBJ2-2; TRBD2 matches at 8 bases. This CDR3 comprises 15 residues. Germline CDR1 is SQVTM and CDR2 is ANQGSEA. V lost 1 base, J lost 7 bases, and 8 bases stayed unmatched. The CDR3 region is CSVEVGTSYDGELFF. The CDR3 DNA is TGCAGCGTTGAAGTAGGGACTAGTTACGACGGGGAGCTGTTTTTT.

This clone has more than one count but fewer than ten. CDR3 protein: CASSSLAGEGGANVLTF. The CDR3 DNA reads TGTGCCAGCAGCTCCCTGGCGGGAGAAGGTGGGGCCAACGTCCTGACTTTC. The chain joins TRBV7-9 to TRBJ2-6; 7 nucleotides line up with TRBD2. CDR1 is SEHNR, CDR2 FQNEAQ, per germline (reference sequence). The V segment lost 4 bases and the J segment 3 bases; nucleotides outside the gene matches: 9. CDR3 length: 17 amino acids.

This clone was counted only a few times. The J gene is TRBJ2-1, the V gene TRBV29-1; 8 positions match TRBD2. Germline CDR1 is SQVTM and CDR2 is ANQGSEA. V lost 4 bases to trimming and J lost 3 bases; unmatched junction nucleotides: 20. There are 19 residues in the CDR3. CDR3 nucleotides: TGCAGCGTTGGAGGAGCCGTTGAACTAACTAGCGGCCACTACAATGAGCAGTTCTTC. Amino acid sequence: CSVGGAVELTSGHYNEQFF.

Concerning this clone: Germline is not matched at one junction end, which may reflect a read error. The CDR3 here is CASSGTGEETQYF. DNA for the CDR3: TGCGCCAGCAGTGGGACAGGGGAAGAGACCCAGTACTTC. The chain is built from TRBV13 and TRBJ2-5, with 10 bases lining up with TRBD1. The germline gives CDR1 PRHDT, CDR2 FYEKMQ (reference sequence). The length of the CDR3 is 13 residues.

This clone was observed a few times. This chain uses TRBV7-9 with TRBJ2-1, with TRBD1 as a possible D gene (6 bases). Germline CDR1 and CDR2: SEHNR and FQNEAQ (reference sequence). This CDR3 has 13 amino acids. Trimming took 5 bases from V and 9 from J, leaving 14 bases between them. As DNA, the CDR3 is TGTGCCAGCAGCCTCCCCTCCAGGGGTGAGCAGTTCTTC. It specifies CASSLPSRGEQFF.

J is TRBJ2-7 and V is TRBV7-9, with 10 bases aligning to TRBD2. This CDR3 has 15 amino acids. Losses at the gene ends were 4 bases for V and 3 bases for J; bases not matched to a gene: 6. Germline values: CDR1 SEHNR, CDR2 FQNEAQ (reference sequence). In DNA, the CDR3 is TGTGCCAGCAGCTCGGCCGAGCGGGAGGGCTACGAGCAGTACTTC. It encodes CASSSAEREGYEQYF.

This clone showed up just a few times. The genes are TRBV29-1 and TRBJ2-7; possibly TRBD1 or TRBD2 for D (5 bases each). CDR3 length: 11 residues. Germline CDR1 SQVTM, CDR2 ANQGSEA. V shed 7 bases and J shed 5 bases, with 12 bases lying between them. The CDR3 DNA is TGCAGCGCGGGCAGGGAGAACGAGCAGTACTTC. It translates to CSAGRENEQYF.

This clone appeared a few times. The V and J genes are TRBV2 and TRBJ2-7; 7 bases line up with TRBD2. The ends lost 8 bases at V and 3 bases at J; junction bases unmatched: 13. The CDR3 runs to 15 residues. Per germline, CDR1 SNHLY and CDR2 FYNNEI. CDR3 sequence: CASHIRERDFYEQYF. The CDR3 DNA reads as TGTGCCAGCCATATCAGGGAGCGGGACTTCTACGAGCAGTACTTC.

The chain combines TRBV5-1 with TRBJ2-7; D might be TRBD1 or TRBD2, each matching 5 bases. Germline CDR1 reads SGHRS; CDR2 reads YFSETQ. The CDR3 contains 14 residues. Trimming shortened V by 4 bases and J by 7 bases, and 18 bases separated the two germline ends. The DNA of the CDR3 is TGCGCCAGCAGCCGGGGCCCGGAGTTGGAGGAGCAGTACTTC. It translates to CASSRGPELEEQYF.

This clone has a handful of counts. The chain joins TRBV7-9 to TRBJ1-1; no clear D. V lost 4 bases to trimming and J lost 1 base, with 7 bases between them. The CDR3 runs 13 residues. Germline lookup yields CDR1 SEHNR and CDR2 FQNEAQ (reference sequence). CDR3 sequence: CASSSQKNTEAFF. The CDR3 DNA follows: TGTGCCAGCAGCTCACAGAAGAACACTGAAGCTTTCTTT.

This chain uses TRBV5-4 with TRBJ1-1; the D gene is possibly TRBD1 (6 bases). Germline V gives CDR1 SGHNT, CDR2 YYREEE (reference sequence). V dropped 4 bases and J dropped 0 bases, with 16 bases sitting between them. The CDR3 runs 16 residues. The CDR3 nucleotides read TGTGCCAGCAGCCCAACCCCGGGACATATGAACACTGAAGCTTTCTTT. It yields the protein CASSPTPGHMNTEAFF. The entire variable domain, with the rest obtained from reference TRBV5-4 and TRBJ1-1, is as follows: ETGVTQSPTHLIKTRGQQVTLRCSSQSGHNTVSWYQQALGQGPQFIFQYYREEENGRGNFPPRFSGLQFPNYSSELNVNALELDDSALYLCASSPTPGHMNTEAFFGQGTRLTVV.

V and J are TRBV29-1 and TRBJ2-1; D unresolved. V shed 3 bases and J shed 5 bases, with 14 bases lying between them. Per the germline V gene, CDR1 is SQVTM and CDR2 is ANQGSEA. The CDR3 has 14 amino acids. The DNA for the CDR3 is TGCAGCGTTGAGAAGCGCGAAGCCAACAATGAGCAGTTCTTC. Its translation: CSVEKREANNEQFF.

This clone was counted between two and nine times. V gene TRBV7-9 combines with J gene TRBJ2-7; D remains unclear. The ends were cut back, 1 base at V and 5 bases at J, with 9 bases in the middle. This CDR3 spans 13 amino acids. In germline, CDR1 is SEHNR, CDR2 FQNEAQ (reference sequence). This chain's CDR3 is CASSLGSQDEQYF. CDR3 coding DNA: TGTGCCAGCAGCTTAGGTTCCCAGGACGAGCAGTACTTC.

This chain connects TRBV6-6 to TRBJ2-6; D remains unclear. V was cut by 6 bases and J by 1 base, with 10 bases left in between. This CDR3 contains 15 residues. Germline V gene sequence: CDR1 MNHNY, CDR2 SVGAGI (reference sequence). The CDR3 region has the DNA TGTGCCAGCAGGTACGCGGCATCTGGGGCCAACGTCCTGACTTTC. Protein sequence: CASRYAASGANVLTF.

J is TRBJ2-7 and V is TRBV4-3; no definite D call. The CDR3 extends over 14 amino acids. Germline V gives CDR1 LGHNA, CDR2 YSLEER. Trimming took 0 bases from V and 2 from J, leaving 8 bases between them. The CDR3 loop reads CASSQETGTYEQYF. CDR3 nucleotide sequence: TGCGCCAGCAGCCAAGAGACCGGTACCTACGAGCAGTACTTC.

This rearrangement joins TRBV5-1 to TRBJ2-3; 9 bases agree with TRBD2. J gave up 5 bases and V 4 bases, and 11 bases lay outside the gene matches. CDR3 length: 16 amino acids. Per the germline V gene, CDR1 is SGHRS and CDR2 is YFSETQ. CDR3 in DNA: TGCGCCAGCAGCCCGGGACTAGCTCCCGTCAGAGATACGCAGTATTTT. It codes for CASSPGLAPVRDTQYF.

This clone has a handful of counts. The V and J genes are TRBV19 and TRBJ2-7; perhaps TRBD1 as D (5 bases). The CDR3 spans 15 residues. Trimming took off 4 bases at V and 2 bases at J, with 15 bases between the two ends. CDR1 and CDR2 from the germline V gene are LNHDA and SQIVND (reference sequence). Here the CDR3 DNA reads TGTGCCAGTAGTAATATCAGGGTATCAACCTACGAGCAGTACTTC. Protein product: CASSNIRVSTYEQYF.

This clone was observed a handful of times. The genes are TRBV5-1 and TRBJ1-6; tentatively, D is TRBD1 (5 bases). The V gene lost 4 bases and the J gene lost 9 bases, with 20 bases spanning the gap. The germline V gene encodes CDR1 SGHRS and CDR2 YFSETQ. The CDR3 is 16 amino acids. This chain's CDR3 is CASSDPRDPGPSPLHF. For the CDR3, the DNA is TGCGCCAGCAGCGATCCTCGGGACCCGGGACCTTCACCCCTCCACTTT.

The genes are TRBV5-1 and TRBJ2-2; 8 nucleotides align to TRBD2. V lost 4 bases and J lost 7; bases outside the gene matches: 12. This CDR3 spans 16 amino acids. The V gene's germline CDR1 is SGHRS and CDR2 YFSETQ. CDR3: CASSPTSAGVGGELFF. The CDR3 DNA reads TGCGCCAGCAGCCCCACATCAGCGGGAGTCGGCGGGGAGCTGTTTTTT.

This clone appeared a few times. The chain recombines TRBV4-3 with TRBJ2-4, with D maybe TRBD2 (5 bases). Germline V CDR1 and CDR2: LGHNA, YSLEER. Trimming cost V 4 bases and J 9 bases, with 22 bases left between them. The CDR3 is 16 residues long. This CDR3 reads CASSPGVAGEVTIQYF. CDR3 DNA sequence: TGCGCCAGCAGCCCGGGCGTGGCCGGGGAAGTGACCATTCAGTACTTC.

The V call is TRBV4-1, the J call TRBJ2-7; 8 nucleotides line up with TRBD1. In germline, CDR1 is MGHRA, CDR2 YSYEKL. The V and J ends lost 4 bases and 2 bases, in that order; junction bases with no gene match: 7. The CDR3 has 15 amino acids. CDR3 coding DNA: TGCGCCAGCAGCCCCGGACAGGGAGGCCCCTACGAGCAGTACTTC. It yields the protein CASSPGQGGPYEQYF.

This chain links TRBV6-9 with TRBJ2-3; 8 bases map to TRBD2. Trimming removed 4 bases from V and 2 bases from J; junction bases left unmatched: 8. Germline CDR1 MNHGY, CDR2 SVAAGI. The CDR3 length is 16 residues. CDR3 DNA sequence: TGTGCCAGCAGTTTCACGACTAGCGTAATCACAGATACGCAGTATTTT. This encodes CASSFTTSVITDTQYF.

The chain is built from TRBV25-1 and TRBJ2-7, with 7 bases lining up with TRBD1. The germline V gene encodes CDR1 MGHDK and CDR2 SYGVNS. This CDR3 spans 13 amino acids. The J segment lost 0 bases and the V segment lost 6 bases, leaving 2 bases of the junction unmatched. CDR3 amino acids: CASRGDSSYEQYF. CDR3 sequence (DNA): TGTGCCAGCAGGGGGGACAGCTCCTACGAGCAGTACTTC.